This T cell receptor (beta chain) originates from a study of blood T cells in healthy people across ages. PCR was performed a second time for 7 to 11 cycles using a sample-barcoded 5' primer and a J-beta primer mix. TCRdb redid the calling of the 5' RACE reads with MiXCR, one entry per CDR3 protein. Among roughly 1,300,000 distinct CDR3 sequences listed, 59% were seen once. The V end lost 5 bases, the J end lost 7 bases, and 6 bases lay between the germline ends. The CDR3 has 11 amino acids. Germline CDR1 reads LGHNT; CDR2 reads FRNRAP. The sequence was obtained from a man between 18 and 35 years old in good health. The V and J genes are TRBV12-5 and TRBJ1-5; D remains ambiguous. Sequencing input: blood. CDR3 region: CASGQGQPQHF. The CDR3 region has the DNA TGTGCTAGTGGTCAAGGACAGCCCCAGCATTTT.